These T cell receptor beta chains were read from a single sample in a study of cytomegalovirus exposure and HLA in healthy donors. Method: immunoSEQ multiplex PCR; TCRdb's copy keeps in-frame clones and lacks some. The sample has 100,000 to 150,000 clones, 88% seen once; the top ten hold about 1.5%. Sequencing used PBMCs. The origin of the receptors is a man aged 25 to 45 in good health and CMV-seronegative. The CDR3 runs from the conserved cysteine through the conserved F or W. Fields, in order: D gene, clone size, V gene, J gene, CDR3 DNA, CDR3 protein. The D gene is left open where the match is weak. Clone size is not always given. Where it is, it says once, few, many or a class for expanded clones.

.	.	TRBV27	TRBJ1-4	TGTGCCAGCAGGAGAAACAGGGCCTTCGTCGACCCCGATCTGAAGACTAATGAAAAACTGTTTTTT	CASRRNRAFVDPDLKTNEKLFF
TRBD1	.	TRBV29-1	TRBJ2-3	TGCAGCGGGGACAGGGGCGGCACAGATACGCAGTATTTT	CSGDRGGTDTQYF
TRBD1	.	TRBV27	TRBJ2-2	TGTGCCAGCTCCTATCCCGGGACAGGACGGAGCACCGGGGAGCTGTTTTTT	CASSYPGTGRSTGELFF
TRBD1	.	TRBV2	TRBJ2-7	TGTGCCAGCAGCGTCGGGGACAGATTACTCCGCTACGAGCAGTACTTC	CASSVGDRLLRYEQYF
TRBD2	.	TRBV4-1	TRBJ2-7	TGCGCCAGCAGCCAAAGAAGGGAGGGAAGTGGTTTCTACGAGCAGTACTTC	CASSQRREGSGFYEQYF
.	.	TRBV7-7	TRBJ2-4	TGTGCCAGCAGTCGCTCCCAGGGAAACATTCAGTACTTC	CASSRSQGNIQYF
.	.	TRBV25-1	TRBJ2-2	TGTGCCAGCAGTGAGGAGGTCACCTCACCCGGGGAGCTGTTTTTT	CASSEEVTSPGELFF
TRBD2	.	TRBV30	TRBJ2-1	TGTGCCTGGAGGCTAGCGGGAGGGCGGGAGCAGTTCTTC	CAWRLAGGREQFF
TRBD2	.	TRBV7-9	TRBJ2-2	TGTGCCAGCAGCTTGCAGCGGGAGGGCCGAAACGGGGAGCTGTTTTTT	CASSLQREGRNGELFF
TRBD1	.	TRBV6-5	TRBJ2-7	TGTGCCAGTCAAAGACAGGGGTCCTACGAGCAGTACTTC	CASQRQGSYEQYF
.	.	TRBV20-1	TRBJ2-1	TGCAGTGCTAGTCGTAACAATGAGCAGTTCTTC	CSASRNNEQFF
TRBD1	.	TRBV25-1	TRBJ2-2	TGTGCCAGCAGTGTCAGGGGGCTCGGGGAGCTGTTTTTT	CASSVRGLGELFF
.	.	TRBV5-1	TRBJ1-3	TGCGCCAGCAGCAATCTCTTGTCCGGAAACACCATATATTTT	CASSNLLSGNTIYF
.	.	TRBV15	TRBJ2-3	TGTGCCACCACCAGTGACACCATTAGCACAGATACGCAGTATTTT	CATTSDTISTDTQYF
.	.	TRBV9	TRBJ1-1	TGTGCCAGCAGCGTTTACAGGGCCTCTGAAGCTTTCTTT	CASSVYRASEAFF
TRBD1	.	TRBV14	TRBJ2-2	TGTGCCAGCAGCCGGCGGTTGGGACAGGCGAACACCGGGGAGCTGTTTTTT	CASSRRLGQANTGELFF
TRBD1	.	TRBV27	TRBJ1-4	TGTGCCAGCAGTTATGCCCGGGACAGGGTTCTGTTTTTT	CASSYARDRVLFF
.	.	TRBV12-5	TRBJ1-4	TGTGCTAGTGGGCTGGGAAAGGGGGAGGGTGAAAAACTGTTTTTT	CASGLGKGEGEKLFF
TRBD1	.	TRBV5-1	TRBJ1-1	TGCGCCAGCAGCGAAGGGACAGCGAACACTGAAGCTTTCTTT	CASSEGTANTEAFF
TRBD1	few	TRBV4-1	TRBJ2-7	TGCGCCAGCAGCCAAGCGTTCGAGGGGACAGGGGCTCGAGTCGGCGACGAGCAGTACTTC	CASSQAFEGTGARVGDEQYF
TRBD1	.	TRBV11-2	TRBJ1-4	TGTGCCAGCAGCTCCCTCAGGGGGCGGCAAGAAAAACTGTTTTTT	CASSSLRGRQEKLFF
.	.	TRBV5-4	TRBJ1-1	TGTGCCAGCAGCCAGGGGTTTGAAGCTTTCTTT	CASSQGFEAFF
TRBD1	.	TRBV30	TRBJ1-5	TGTGCCTGGAGTGTACGAGGACAGGGGTTGGGGGGCTACAATCAGCCCCAGCATTTT	CAWSVRGQGLGGYNQPQHF
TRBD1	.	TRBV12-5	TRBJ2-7	TGTGCTAGTGGTCTACAGGGGGCTGCTGTGAGCGAGCAGTACTTC	CASGLQGAAVSEQYF
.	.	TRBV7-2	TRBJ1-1	TGTGCCAGCAGCTTACCTACGGGAACGCTGAACACTGAAGCTTTCTTT	CASSLPTGTLNTEAFF
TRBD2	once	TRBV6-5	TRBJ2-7	TGTGCCAGCAGTCGGCGGACTAGCGGTCCCTACGAGCAGTACTTC	CASSRRTSGPYEQYF
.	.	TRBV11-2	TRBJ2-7	TGTGCCAGCAGCCCAACACTATACGAGCAGTACTTC	CASSPTLYEQYF
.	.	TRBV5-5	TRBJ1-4	TGTGCCAGCACCCGAATTACGGGACAAAATGAAAAACTGTTTTTT	CASTRITGQNEKLFF
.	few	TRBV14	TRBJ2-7	TGTGCCAGCAGCCAAGAGGAGGCCCTCCCCTACGAGCAGTACTTC	CASSQEEALPYEQYF
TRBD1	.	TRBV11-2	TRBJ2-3	TGTGCCAGCAGCCCCCGGGACAGGGGGCCAGATACGCAGTATTTT	CASSPRDRGPDTQYF